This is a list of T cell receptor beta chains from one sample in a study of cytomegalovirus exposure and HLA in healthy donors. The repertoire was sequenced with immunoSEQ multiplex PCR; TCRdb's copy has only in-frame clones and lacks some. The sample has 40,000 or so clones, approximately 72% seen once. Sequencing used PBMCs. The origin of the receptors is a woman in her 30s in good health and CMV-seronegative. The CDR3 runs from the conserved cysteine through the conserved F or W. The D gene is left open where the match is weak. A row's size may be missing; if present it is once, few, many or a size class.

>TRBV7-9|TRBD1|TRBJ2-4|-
TGTGCCAGCAGCTACAGGGGGAGGAACATTCAGTACTTC
CASSYRGRNIQYF
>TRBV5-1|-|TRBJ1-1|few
TGCGCCAGCAGCTCCGGGACTTTGAACACTGAAGCTTTCTTT
CASSSGTLNTEAFF
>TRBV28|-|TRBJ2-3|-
TGTGCCAGCAGTTCCTTAACTAGCACAGATACGCAGTATTTT
CASSSLTSTDTQYF
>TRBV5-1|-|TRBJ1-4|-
TGCGCCAGCAGCTGGGGGCAAACTAATGAAAAACTGTTTTTT
CASSWGQTNEKLFF
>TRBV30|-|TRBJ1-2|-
TGTGCCTGGAGTGTAGGGGGGGATGGCTACACCTTC
CAWSVGGDGYTF
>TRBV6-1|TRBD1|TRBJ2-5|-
TGTGCCAGCAGCGGGACAGTCAACCTCGAAGAGACCCAGTACTTC
CASSGTVNLEETQYF
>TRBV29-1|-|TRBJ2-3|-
TGCAGCGGCGGGACGAGCACAGATACGCAGTATTTT
CSGGTSTDTQYF
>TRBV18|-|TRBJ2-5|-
TGTGCCAGCTCATTACAGGGTAAAGAGACCCAGTACTTC
CASSLQGKETQYF
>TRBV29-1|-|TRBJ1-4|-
TGCAGCGTCATCCCACGGACGGGGGAAAAACTGTTTTTT
CSVIPRTGEKLFF
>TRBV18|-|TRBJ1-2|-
TGTGCCAGCTCACCCTGGGCTGCTAATAACTATGGCTACACCTTC
CASSPWAANNYGYTF
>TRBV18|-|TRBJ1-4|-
TGTGCCAGCTCACCAGTAGCGGGAATTAATGAAAAACTGTTTTTT
CASSPVAGINEKLFF
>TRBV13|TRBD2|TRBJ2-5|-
TGTGCCAGCAGGCCTCTAGCGGGACAAGAGACCCAGTACTTC
CASRPLAGQETQYF
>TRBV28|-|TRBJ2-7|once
TGTGCCAGCAGTTTATCTCCTGCGGGGGCGCCCTCCTACGAGCAGTACTTC
CASSLSPAGAPSYEQYF
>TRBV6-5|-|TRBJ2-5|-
TGTGCCAGCAGTTATTCAGGGCAGGAGACCCAGTACTTC
CASSYSGQETQYF
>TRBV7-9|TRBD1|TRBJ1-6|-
TGTGCCAGCAGCTCCGCCGGACAGGGAAATTCACCCCTCCACTTT
CASSSAGQGNSPLHF
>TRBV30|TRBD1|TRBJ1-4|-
TGTGCCTGGAGTGGGGGACCTCCCGACAGGGGAGGAACTAATGAAAAACTGTTTTTT
CAWSGGPPDRGGTNEKLFF
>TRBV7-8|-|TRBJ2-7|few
TGTGCCAGCAGACGAGTGGGGGGTATCGAGCAGTACTTC
CASRRVGGIEQYF
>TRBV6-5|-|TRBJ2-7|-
TGTGCCAGCACAAGGGGAAACGAGCAGTACTTC
CASTRGNEQYF
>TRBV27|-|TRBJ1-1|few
TGTGCCAGCACTGGACACGGGAACACTGAAGCTTTCTTT
CASTGHGNTEAFF
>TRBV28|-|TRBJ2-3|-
TGTGCCAGCAGGGGCTTCAGTACAGATACGCAGTATTTT
CASRGFSTDTQYF
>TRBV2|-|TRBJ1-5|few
TGTGCCAGCAGTGCAGGGGTGGTGAGCAATCAGCCCCAGCATTTT
CASSAGVVSNQPQHF
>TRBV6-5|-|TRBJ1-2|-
TGTGCCAGCAGCCCCGACACGTGGAACTATGGCTACACCTTC
CASSPDTWNYGYTF
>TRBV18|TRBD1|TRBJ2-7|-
TGTGCCAGCTCACCGACGGACAGGGATATTTACGAGCAGTACTTC
CASSPTDRDIYEQYF
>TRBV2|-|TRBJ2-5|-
TGTGCCAGCAGTGGGGGGACGGGGGGCAAAGAGACCCAGTACTTC
CASSGGTGGKETQYF
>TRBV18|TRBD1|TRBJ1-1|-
TGTGCCAGCTCACCACGGGGACAGGCTACGAACACTGAAGCTTTCTTT
CASSPRGQATNTEAFF
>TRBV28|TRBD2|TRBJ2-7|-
TGTGCCAGCAGTCTACTAGCGGGGGAATACGAGCAGTACTTC
CASSLLAGEYEQYF
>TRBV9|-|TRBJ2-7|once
TGTGCCAGCAGCGTAGCAGGGTCCTACGAGCAGTACTTC
CASSVAGSYEQYF
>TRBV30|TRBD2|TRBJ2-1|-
TGTGCCTGGAAAACTAGCGGGACATCCCATCAGTTCTTC
CAWKTSGTSHQFF
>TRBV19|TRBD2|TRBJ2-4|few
TGTGCCAGTCAGAAAGCGGGAGGGGAAAACATTCAGTACTTC
CASQKAGGENIQYF
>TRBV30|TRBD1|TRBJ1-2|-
TGTGCCTGGAGTGTTAGACAGGGATATGGCTACACCTTC
CAWSVRQGYGYTF
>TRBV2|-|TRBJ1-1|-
TGTGCCAGCAGGAGGGCAGAGAACACTGAAGCTTTCTTT
CASRRAENTEAFF
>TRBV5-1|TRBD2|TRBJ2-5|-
TGCGCCAGCAGCCGGACTAGCGGACAAGAGACCCAGTACTTC
CASSRTSGQETQYF
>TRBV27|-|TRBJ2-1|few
TGTGCCAGCAACCCACAGGATAACTCCTACAATGAGCAGTTCTTC
CASNPQDNSYNEQFF
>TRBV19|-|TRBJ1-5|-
TGTGCCAGTAGTATCCTCCAGAACCCCCCCCAGCATTTT
CASSILQNPPQHF
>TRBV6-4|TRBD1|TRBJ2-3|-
TGTGCCAGCAGTGACGGGACAGGGCACACAGATACGCAGTATTTT
CASSDGTGHTDTQYF
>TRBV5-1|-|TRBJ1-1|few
TGCGCCAGCAGCTTGGCCGGGAGAGGAGGGAACACTGAAGCTTTCTTT
CASSLAGRGGNTEAFF
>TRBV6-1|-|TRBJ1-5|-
TGTGCCAGCAGTGTCCCTTATCAGCCCCAGCATTTT
CASSVPYQPQHF
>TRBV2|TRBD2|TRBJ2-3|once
TGTGCCAGCAGTGATAATCCCCTAGCGGCGGATACGCAGTATTTT
CASSDNPLAADTQYF
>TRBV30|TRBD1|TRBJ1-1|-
TGTGCCTGGAGTTGGGACAGCGTGAACACTGAAGCTTTCTTT
CAWSWDSVNTEAFF